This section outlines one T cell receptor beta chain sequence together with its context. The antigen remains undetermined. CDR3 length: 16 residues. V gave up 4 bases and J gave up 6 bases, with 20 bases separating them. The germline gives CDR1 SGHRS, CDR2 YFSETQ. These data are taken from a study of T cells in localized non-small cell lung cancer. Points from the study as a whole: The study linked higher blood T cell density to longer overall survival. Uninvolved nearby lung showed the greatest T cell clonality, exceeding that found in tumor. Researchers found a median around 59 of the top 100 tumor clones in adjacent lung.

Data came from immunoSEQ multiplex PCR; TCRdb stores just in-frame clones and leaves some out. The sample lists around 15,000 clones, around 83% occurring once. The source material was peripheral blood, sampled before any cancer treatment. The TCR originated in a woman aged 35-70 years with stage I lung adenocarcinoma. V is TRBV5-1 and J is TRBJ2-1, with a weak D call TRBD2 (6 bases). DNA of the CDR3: TGCGCCAGCAGCGTCCCGGGGTTCGAGCGGGCCAATGAGCAGTTCTTC. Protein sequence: CASSVPGFERANEQFF. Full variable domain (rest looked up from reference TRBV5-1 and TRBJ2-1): KAGVTQTPRYLIKTRGQQVTLSCSPISGHRSVSWYQQTPGQGLQFLFEYFSETQRNKGNFPGRFSGRQFSNSRSEMNVSTLELGDSALYLCASSVPGFERANEQFFGPGTRLTVL.